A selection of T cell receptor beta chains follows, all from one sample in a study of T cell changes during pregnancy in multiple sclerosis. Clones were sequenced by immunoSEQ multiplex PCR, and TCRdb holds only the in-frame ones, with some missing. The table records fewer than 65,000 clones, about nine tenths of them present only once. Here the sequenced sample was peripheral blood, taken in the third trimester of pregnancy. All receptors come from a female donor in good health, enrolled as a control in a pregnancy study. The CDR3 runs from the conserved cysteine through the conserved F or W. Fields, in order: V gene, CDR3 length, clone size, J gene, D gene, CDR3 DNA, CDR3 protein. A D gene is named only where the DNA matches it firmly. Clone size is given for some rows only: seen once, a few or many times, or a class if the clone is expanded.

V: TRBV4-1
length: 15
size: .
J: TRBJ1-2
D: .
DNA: TGCGCCAGCAGCCCCCGGGGAGGGTGGGTCGATGGCTACACCTTC
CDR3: CASSPRGGWVDGYTF

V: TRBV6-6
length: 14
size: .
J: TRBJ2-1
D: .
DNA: TGTGCCAGCAGTTACTCGAGGTCCTACAATGAGCAGTTCTTC
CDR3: CASSYSRSYNEQFF

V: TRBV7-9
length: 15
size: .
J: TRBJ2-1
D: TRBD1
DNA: TGTGCCAGCACCCCGGGACAGGGTGAATGGAATGAGCAGTTCTTC
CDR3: CASTPGQGEWNEQFF

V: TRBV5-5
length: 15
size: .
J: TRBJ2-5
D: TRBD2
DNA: TGTGCCAGCAGCTGGCCCGGGACTACCATAGAGACCCAGTACTTC
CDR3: CASSWPGTTIETQYF

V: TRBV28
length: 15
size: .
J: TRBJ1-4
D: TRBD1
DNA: TGTGCCAGCAGTTTTCCCGGGACAGGGGTAGAAAAACTGTTTTTT
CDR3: CASSFPGTGVEKLFF

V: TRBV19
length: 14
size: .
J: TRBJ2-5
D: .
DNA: TGTGCCAGTAGTATAGTACTACTCCAAGAGACCCAGTACTTC
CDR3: CASSIVLLQETQYF

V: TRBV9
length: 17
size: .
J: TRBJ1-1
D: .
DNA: TGTGCCAGCAGCGTAGTGATGGGGGGTTCCTGGAACACTGAAGCTTTCTTT
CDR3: CASSVVMGGSWNTEAFF

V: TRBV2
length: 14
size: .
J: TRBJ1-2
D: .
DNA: TGTGCCAGCACCGAGGTCCTAGCTAACTATGGCTACACCTTC
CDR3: CASTEVLANYGYTF

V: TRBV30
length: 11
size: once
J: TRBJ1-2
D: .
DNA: TGTGCCTGCAACGGGGGGGATGGCTACACCTTC
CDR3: CACNGGDGYTF

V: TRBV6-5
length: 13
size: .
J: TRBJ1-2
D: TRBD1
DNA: TGTGCCAGCAGGGGACAGCCAGCCCGTGGCTACACCTTC
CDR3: CASRGQPARGYTF

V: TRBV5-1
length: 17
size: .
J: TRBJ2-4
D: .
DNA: .
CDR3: CASSFFFGQLAKNIQYF

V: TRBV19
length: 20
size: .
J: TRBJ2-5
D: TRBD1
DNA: TGTGCCAGTAGTAACCTAAGGGGGCCGAGACACAGGACAAGGCAAGAGACCCAGTACTTC
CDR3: CASSNLRGPRHRTRQETQYF

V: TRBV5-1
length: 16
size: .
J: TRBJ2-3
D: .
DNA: TGCGCCAGCAGCTTTATCGGGCGGGGTAACACAGATACGCAGTATTTT
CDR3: CASSFIGRGNTDTQYF

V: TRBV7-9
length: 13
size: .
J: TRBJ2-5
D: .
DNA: TGTGCCAGCAGCTTACAAGGGGCAGAGACCCAGTACTTC
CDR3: CASSLQGAETQYF

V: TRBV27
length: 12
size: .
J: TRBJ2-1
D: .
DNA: TGTGCCAGCAGTTCCTCAGGGGCGGGGCAGTTCTTC
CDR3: CASSSSGAGQFF

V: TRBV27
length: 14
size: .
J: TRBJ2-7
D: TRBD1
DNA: TGTGCCAGCAGTTTCGGGACAGGATCCTACGAGCAGTACTTC
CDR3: CASSFGTGSYEQYF

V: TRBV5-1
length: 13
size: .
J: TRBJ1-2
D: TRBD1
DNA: TGCGCCAGCAGCTCGGACAGGGGGTTTGGCTACACCTTC
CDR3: CASSSDRGFGYTF

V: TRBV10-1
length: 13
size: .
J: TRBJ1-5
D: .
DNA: TGCGCCAGCAGTGAGACAGGGAATCAGCCCCAGCATTTT
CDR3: CASSETGNQPQHF

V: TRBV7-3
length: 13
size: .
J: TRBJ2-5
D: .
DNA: TGTGCCAGCAGCCCCGACAGAGGAGAGACCCAGTACTTC
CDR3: CASSPDRGETQYF

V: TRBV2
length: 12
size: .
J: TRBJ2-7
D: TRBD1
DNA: TGTGCCAGCAGCAGGGGGAACTACGAGCAGTACTTC
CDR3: CASSRGNYEQYF

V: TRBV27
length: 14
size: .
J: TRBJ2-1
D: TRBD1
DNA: TGTGCCAGCAGGACAGGGGTGACCTACAATGAGCAGTTCTTC
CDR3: CASRTGVTYNEQFF

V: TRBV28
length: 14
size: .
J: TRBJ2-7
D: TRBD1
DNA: TGTGCCAGCAGTTCAGGGGGAGATTATAGGGAGCAGTACTTC
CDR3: CASSSGGDYREQYF

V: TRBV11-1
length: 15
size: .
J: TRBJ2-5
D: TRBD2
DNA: TGTGCCAGCTCCTACTTCGGGGGGGTGGAAGAGACCCAGTACTTC
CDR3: CASSYFGGVEETQYF

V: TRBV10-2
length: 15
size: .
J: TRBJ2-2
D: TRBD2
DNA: TGCGCCAGCAGTGAGCGGGGGGGCAACACCGGGGAGCTGTTTTTT
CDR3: CASSERGGNTGELFF

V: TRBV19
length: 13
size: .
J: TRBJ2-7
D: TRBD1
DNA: TGTGCCAGTAGTCGGGACAGATCGTACGAGCAGTACTTC
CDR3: CASSRDRSYEQYF

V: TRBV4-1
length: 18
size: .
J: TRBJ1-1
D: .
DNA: TGCGCCAGCAGCCAACCCCGGGACAAGACCGTTGTGAACACTGAAGCTTTCTTT
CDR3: CASSQPRDKTVVNTEAFF

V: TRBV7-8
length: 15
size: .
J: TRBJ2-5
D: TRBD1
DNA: TGTGCCAGCAGCCAATGGGACAGGAATCAAGAGACCCAGTACTTC
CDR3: CASSQWDRNQETQYF

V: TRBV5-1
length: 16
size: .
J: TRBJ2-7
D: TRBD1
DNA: TGCGCCAGCAGCCCGGAACGGGACAGGGTTATCGGCGAGCAGTACTTC
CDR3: CASSPERDRVIGEQYF

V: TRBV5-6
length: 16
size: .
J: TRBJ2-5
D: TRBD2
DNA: TGTGCCAGCAGCTTGGGAACCGGGACTACTGAAGAGACCCAGTACTTC
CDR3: CASSLGTGTTEETQYF

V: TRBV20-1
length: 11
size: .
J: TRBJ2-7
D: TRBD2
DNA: TGCAGTGCTCAGACTAGCTTCGAGCAGTACTTC
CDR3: CSAQTSFEQYF

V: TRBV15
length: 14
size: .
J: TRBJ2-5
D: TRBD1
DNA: TGTGCCACCAGCAGAGACAGGGGGCAAGAGACCCAGTACTTC
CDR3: CATSRDRGQETQYF